The 17 T cell receptor beta chains presented below share a single source sample, sequenced in a study of blood T cell repertoires in COVID-19. Libraries were prepared by immunoSEQ multiplex PCR; TCRdb keeps only in-frame clonotypes and omits some of them. This sample carries 40,000 or so clones, around 90% of them seen once, and the ten largest clones take about 22%. The sample was peripheral blood. The receptors originated from a man between 45 and 60 years old with active COVID-19.

The J gene is TRBJ2-7, the V gene TRBV7-9; a possible D gene is TRBD1 (6 bases). CDR3 length: 15 amino acids. Trimming left V 5 bases short and J 5 bases short, with 19 bases between. Germline V gives CDR1 SEHNR, CDR2 FQNEAQ (reference sequence). CDR3 amino acids: CASSPVSGTPNEQYF. In nucleotides, the CDR3 is TGTGCCAGCAGCCCCGTGTCCGGGACACCGAACGAGCAGTACTTC.

This sequence joins TRBV5-8 and TRBJ2-7; 8 bases map to TRBD2. The CDR3 is 14 residues long. V was clipped by 9 bases and J by 2 bases; unmatched bases: 10. Germline CDR1 reads SGHTS; CDR2 reads YDEGEE. In DNA form, the CDR3 reads TGTGCCACCAAGAGGCGGGAGGATGCCTACGAGCAGTACTTC. It specifies CATKRREDAYEQYF.

The V and J genes are TRBV6-5 and TRBJ2-5; 8 bases fit TRBD1. Germline V gene data show CDR1 as MNHEY and CDR2 as SVGAGI. V shed 9 bases, J shed 5 bases, and the junction held 11 bases outside the gene matches. The CDR3 is 14 residues long. DNA for the CDR3: TGTGCCAGTGGACAGGGACAGGTTCCGGAGACCCAGTACTTC. Amino acids: CASGQGQVPETQYF.

The rearrangement links TRBV28 to TRBJ2-7; tentative D call: TRBD2 (5 bases). The V and J ends lost 7 bases and 4 bases respectively, with 17 bases between them. The germline V gene has CDR1 MDHEN and CDR2 SYDVKM. The CDR3 length is 14 residues. The CDR3 region is CASTGETPTYEQYF. CDR3 nucleotides: TGTGCCAGCACCGGGGAGACTCCGACTTACGAGCAGTACTTC.

The chain employs TRBV2 and TRBJ2-7; 8 nucleotides align to TRBD2. This CDR3 is 15 amino acids long. The germline V gene encodes CDR1 SNHLY and CDR2 FYNNEI. With 1 base clipped from V and 4 bases from J, the junction kept 6 bases outside the gene matches. CDR3 DNA sequence: TGTGCCAGCAGTGAAGATCGGGGGGGAATTTACGAGCAGTACTTC. The encoded protein is CASSEDRGGIYEQYF. The full variable domain, rest sourced from reference TRBV2 and TRBJ2-7, is EPEVTQTPSHQVTQMGQEVILRCVPISNHLYFYWYRQILGQKVEFLVSFYNNEISEKSEIFDDQFSVERPDGSNFTLKIRSTKLEDSAMYFCASSEDRGGIYEQYFGPGTRLTVT.

The chain carries TRBV6-2 or TRBV6-3 and TRBJ1-5, with a tentative D call TRBD1 (5 bases). Germline V gene sequence: CDR1 MNHEY, CDR2 SVGEGT. The CDR3 is 14 amino acids. Trimming took 5 bases from V and 3 from J, leaving 11 bases between them. CDR3 in amino acids: CASSLVGPNQPQHF. CDR3 DNA sequence: TGTGCCAGCAGTCTCGTGGGGCCCAATCAGCCCCAGCATTTT.

The CDR3 bases are TGCAGCGTCGGACAGGCCACCGGGGAGCTGTTTTTT. Residues: CSVGQATGELFF. The chain is built from TRBV29-1 and TRBJ2-2, with 7 bases aligning to TRBD1. The CDR3 length is 12 residues. Germline CDR1 reads SQVTM; CDR2 reads ANQGSEA. The trim removed 6 bases at V and 4 bases at J, leaving 2 bases unmatched.

This sequence joins TRBV2 and TRBJ2-1; 8 nucleotides align to TRBD2. V dropped 7 bases and J dropped 2; count of bases not matched to a gene: 13. Germline loops: CDR1 SNHLY, CDR2 FYNNEI. The CDR3 extends over 17 amino acids. The CDR3 loop is CASNIASGRGAYNEQFF. CDR3 nucleotide sequence: TGTGCCAGCAACATTGCGTCCGGGAGGGGGGCCTACAATGAGCAGTTCTTC.

V and J are TRBV6-4 and TRBJ1-6, with a weak D call TRBD1 (5 bases). The CDR3 totals 13 residues. Germline V gene data show CDR1 as MRHNA and CDR2 as SNTAGT. V lost 9 bases, J lost 9 bases, and 15 bases lay in between. This chain's CDR3 is CASSETEGSPLHF. DNA for the CDR3: TGTGCCAGTTCGGAGACAGAAGGTTCACCCCTCCACTTT.

J is TRBJ2-7 and V is TRBV7-6; 11 bases are shared with TRBD2. The CDR3 runs to 15 residues. J lost 4 bases, V lost 1 base, and 3 bases had no gene match. Germline V gene sequence: CDR1 SGHVS, CDR2 FNYEAQ. The CDR3 DNA reads as TGTGCCAGCAGCTTAGAGGCTAGCGGGAGGTACGAGCAGTACTTC. Residues: CASSLEASGRYEQYF.

The CDR3 DNA is TGTGCCAGCAGTGGGGGACTAGCGGGATCCTTTAGCTCCTACAATGAGCAGTTCTTC. Amino acid sequence: CASSGGLAGSFSSYNEQFF. This chain joins TRBV2 and TRBJ2-1, with TRBD2 matching over 13 bases. CDR1 and CDR2 from the germline V gene are SNHLY and FYNNEI. This CDR3 is 19 amino acids long. With V trimmed by 4 bases and J by 0 bases, 9 bases remained unmatched.

This chain connects TRBV13 to TRBJ1-1; D not resolved. The V and J ends lost 2 bases and 5 bases respectively, with 6 bases between them. CDR3 size: 12 residues. The germline V gene encodes CDR1 PRHDT and CDR2 FYEKMQ (reference sequence). The CDR3 spells CASSLSGTEAFF. The DNA for the CDR3 is TGTGCCAGCAGCTTATCGGGGACTGAAGCTTTCTTT.

This clone was detected only a few times. The gene calls are TRBV6-5 and TRBJ2-7; D is perhaps TRBD2 (6 bases). Trimming pared 0 bases from V and 2 bases from J, leaving 11 bases between. In germline, CDR1 is MNHEY, CDR2 SVGAGI. CDR3 length: 15 amino acids. CDR3 sequence: CASSYSVAEPYEQYF. The DNA of the CDR3 is TGTGCCAGCAGTTACTCAGTAGCGGAGCCCTACGAGCAGTACTTC.

The chain joins TRBV28 to TRBJ1-1; D possibly corresponds to TRBD1 (5 bases). Germline CDR1 reads MDHEN; CDR2 reads SYDVKM. V shed 6 bases and J shed 5 bases, with 16 bases lying between them. This CDR3 has 14 amino acids. The CDR3 sequence is CASSLGVGGTEAFF. The CDR3 bases are TGTGCCAGCAGCCTAGGGGTGGGGGGTACTGAAGCTTTCTTT.

The J gene is TRBJ2-2, the V gene TRBV4-3, with D hard to call. Trimming took off 6 bases at V and 4 bases at J, with 9 bases between the two ends. Germline assignment: CDR1 LGHNA and CDR2 YSLEER. CDR3 length equals 13 residues. The CDR3 sequence: CASRSLGTGELFF. CDR3 DNA: TGCGCCAGCAGGAGTCTCGGCACCGGGGAGCTGTTTTTT.

This chain uses TRBV3-1 (or the pseudogene TRBV3-2) with TRBJ2-2, with 8 bases aligning to TRBD2. V shed 2 bases, J shed 0 bases, and the junction held 5 bases outside the gene matches. Per germline, CDR1 LGHDT and CDR2 YNNKEL (reference sequence). The CDR3 length is 17 residues. CDR3 in DNA: TGTGCCAGCAGCCAAAATCGGCGGGAGGCGAACACCGGGGAGCTGTTTTTT. Protein product: CASSQNRREANTGELFF.

The CDR3 DNA follows: TGTGCCAGCAGCGGGGCAGGGTTTTATGGCTACACCTTC. It yields the protein CASSGAGFYGYTF. The chain is built from TRBV7-3 and TRBJ1-2; TRBD1 might be the D (5 bases). Trimming took 5 bases from V and 5 from J, leaving 12 bases between them. The CDR3 loop spans 13 amino acids. The germline V gene has CDR1 SGHTA and CDR2 FQGTGA.